Sequencing of this T cell receptor beta chain was carried out in a study of blood T cell repertoires in COVID-19. About the study: There were acute and convalescent COVID-19 samples, and they came from the United States, Italy and Spain. In each case, the material was cDNA or gDNA derived from T cells, B-cell-depleted T cells, or PBMCs.

Followed longitudinally, the Seattle patients had been enrolled during active infection. This clone was counted a few times. The CDR3 is 12 residues long. The germline gives CDR1 MNHEY, CDR2 SVGAGI. V gave up 7 bases and J gave up 3 bases, with 10 bases separating them. Per the study methods: The assay estimated nucleated cells by amplifying reference gene primers. The table came from immunoSEQ multiplex PCR; TCRdb's copy has only in-frame clones and leaves some out. The V and J calls and clone size are taken from that table; D and trimming were inferred from the DNA. The sample comprises 250,000 to 350,000 clones, roughly 83% of which are singletons, and around 1.6% rests with the top ten.

V usage is TRBV6-5 and J usage is TRBJ2-7, with D possibly TRBD1 on 6 matching bases. The sample taken for sequencing was peripheral blood. The source is a human donor with COVID-19, enrolled during active disease. The donor label of this sample is uncertain. The CDR3 reads CASMDRNYEQYF. The CDR3 DNA reads TGTGCCAGCATGGACAGAAACTACGAGCAGTACTTC.